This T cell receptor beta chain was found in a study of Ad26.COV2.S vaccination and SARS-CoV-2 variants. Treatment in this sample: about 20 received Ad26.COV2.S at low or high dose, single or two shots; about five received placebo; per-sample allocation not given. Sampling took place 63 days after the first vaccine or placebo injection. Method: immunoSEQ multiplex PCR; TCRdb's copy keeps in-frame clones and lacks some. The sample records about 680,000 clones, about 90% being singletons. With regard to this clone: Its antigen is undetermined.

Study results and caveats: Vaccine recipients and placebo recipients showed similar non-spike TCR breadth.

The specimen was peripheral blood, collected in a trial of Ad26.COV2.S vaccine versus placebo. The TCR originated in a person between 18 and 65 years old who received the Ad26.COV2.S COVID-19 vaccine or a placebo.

The CDR3 sequence is CASSPRTNSAYEQYF. DNA of the CDR3: TGCGCCAGCAGCCCAAGGACTAACTCCGCCTACGAGCAGTACTTC. The chain is built from TRBV4-3 and TRBJ2-7; D may be TRBD2 (6 bases). CDR1 and CDR2 (germline): LGHNA, YSLEER. The CDR3 is 15 residues long. V was clipped by 4 bases and J by 2 bases, with 15 bases between them.